The rows below give T cell receptor beta chains drawn from one sample of a study of cytomegalovirus exposure and HLA in healthy donors. Some clones are missing from TCRdb's copy, which holds only in-frame ones; the method was immunoSEQ multiplex PCR. The data contain 250,000 to 300,000 clones, around 86% of them singletons. Sequenced material: PBMCs. Receptors originate from a woman under 30 in good health and CMV-seronegative. CDR3s include the opening cysteine and the closing phenylalanine or tryptophan. D genes are given only for firm matches. Expanded clones get a size class; other rows say once, few or many, or leave the size out.

size: once
D: TRBD2
J: TRBJ2-1
V: TRBV28
DNA: TGTGCCAGCAGTTCCGGGGTAGCGGGGTGGCGTAGGGTTGGTGAGCAGTTCTTC
CDR3: CASSSGVAGWRRVGEQFF

size: NA
D: NA
J: TRBJ1-1
V: TRBV25-1
DNA: TGTGCCAGCAGTGATCACGGGGGATTGGGCACTGAAGCTTTCTTT
CDR3: CASSDHGGLGTEAFF

size: NA
D: NA
J: TRBJ2-2
V: TRBV7-9
DNA: TGTGCCAGCAGCGTTAGGTCTGGGCCCACCGGGGAGCTGTTTTTT
CDR3: CASSVRSGPTGELFF

size: NA
D: TRBD1
J: TRBJ1-4
V: TRBV4-1
DNA: TGCGCCAGCAGCCAGGGGGGGACAGGGACTAATGAAAAACTGTTTTTT
CDR3: CASSQGGTGTNEKLFF

size: NA
D: TRBD1
J: TRBJ2-5
V: TRBV30
DNA: TGTGCCTGGATATCGTGGGGACAGGGGGAGACCCAGTACTTC
CDR3: CAWISWGQGETQYF

size: NA
D: NA
J: TRBJ2-1
V: TRBV5-1
DNA: TGCGCCAGCAGCTTGGACAGCATGACACAGTTCTTC
CDR3: CASSLDSMTQFF

size: NA
D: TRBD1
J: TRBJ1-5
V: TRBV9
DNA: TGTGCCAGCAGCGGGACAGGGGTTGGGAATCAGCCCCAGCATTTT
CDR3: CASSGTGVGNQPQHF

size: NA
D: TRBD1
J: TRBJ1-1
V: TRBV5-4
DNA: TGTGCCAGCAGCTTGGTAGACAGGGGACCCCTTCACACTGAAGCTTTCTTT
CDR3: CASSLVDRGPLHTEAFF

size: NA
D: NA
J: TRBJ1-6
V: TRBV6-1
DNA: TGTGCCAGCAGTGCCCCGACAGGTTTGATGACACCCCTCCACTTT
CDR3: CASSAPTGLMTPLHF

size: NA
D: TRBD1
J: TRBJ1-5
V: TRBV19
DNA: TGTGCCAGTAGAGAACCCTTTGGACAGGGGGGAAAGTATAGCAATCAGCCCCAGCATTTT
CDR3: CASREPFGQGGKYSNQPQHF

size: NA
D: NA
J: TRBJ1-1
V: TRBV29-1
DNA: TGCAGCGTTTGGGGTAGGGTAGCGATGAACACTGAAGCTTTCTTT
CDR3: CSVWGRVAMNTEAFF

size: once
D: NA
J: TRBJ2-7
V: TRBV11-3
DNA: TGTGCCAGCAGCTTTGGTCCCAGAGGCGAGCAGTACTTC
CDR3: CASSFGPRGEQYF

size: NA
D: TRBD1
J: TRBJ1-6
V: TRBV10-3
DNA: TGTGCCATCACCGCAGGGGGTAATTCACCCCTCCACTTT
CDR3: CAITAGGNSPLHF

size: few
D: TRBD1
J: TRBJ2-7
V: TRBV4-1
DNA: TGCGCCAGCAGCCAAGGTCTTTCGAGGGGGCACGAGCAGTACTTC
CDR3: CASSQGLSRGHEQYF

size: NA
D: NA
J: TRBJ1-1
V: TRBV7-2
DNA: TGTGCCAGCAGCTTAGTTCCGGTACCACTTGAAGCTTTCTTT
CDR3: CASSLVPVPLEAFF

size: NA
D: NA
J: TRBJ1-5
V: TRBV5-1
DNA: TGCGCCAGCAGCTTGGAACAGGGCAATCAGCCCCAGCATTTT
CDR3: CASSLEQGNQPQHF

size: NA
D: TRBD1
J: TRBJ2-7
V: TRBV7-2
DNA: TGTGCCAGCAGCTTAGCAGGCCAGGGGGCCTACGAGCAGTACTTC
CDR3: CASSLAGQGAYEQYF

size: NA
D: NA
J: TRBJ1-5
V: TRBV30
DNA: TGTGCCTGGAGTACGAGGGCCGGGCAGCCCCAGCATTTT
CDR3: CAWSTRAGQPQHF

size: NA
D: NA
J: TRBJ1-1
V: TRBV6-5
DNA: TGTGCCAGCAGTCCCATGGCAGCGGGGAACACTGAAGCTTTCTTT
CDR3: CASSPMAAGNTEAFF

size: few
D: NA
J: TRBJ1-5
V: TRBV5-1
DNA: TGCGCCAGCAGCCCGTGGGGGGGCACTCAGCCCCAGCATTTT
CDR3: CASSPWGGTQPQHF

size: NA
D: TRBD1
J: TRBJ1-2
V: TRBV4-3
DNA: TGCGCCAGCAGCCCAAGACAGGGGGGGTATGGCTACACCTTC
CDR3: CASSPRQGGYGYTF

size: NA
D: TRBD2
J: TRBJ2-7
V: TRBV5-1
DNA: TGCGCCAGCAGCCGCGGGAGCGGCGACGAGCAGTACTTC
CDR3: CASSRGSGDEQYF

size: NA
D: NA
J: TRBJ2-4
V: TRBV6-1
DNA: TGTGCCAGCAGTGAACAGGGAATAGCCAAAAACATTCAGTACTTC
CDR3: CASSEQGIAKNIQYF

size: NA
D: NA
J: TRBJ1-1
V: TRBV5-1
DNA: TGCGCCAGCAGCTTGGAACAGCTGTACACTGAAGCTTTCTTT
CDR3: CASSLEQLYTEAFF

size: NA
D: TRBD1
J: TRBJ1-4
V: TRBV19
DNA: TGTGCCAGTAGCCCGGGACAGGGTAATGAAAAACTGTTTTTT
CDR3: CASSPGQGNEKLFF

size: NA
D: NA
J: TRBJ2-4
V: TRBV7-9
DNA: TGTGCCAGCAGCTTAGTGAGTTCGAAAAACATTCAGTACTTC
CDR3: CASSLVSSKNIQYF

size: NA
D: TRBD2
J: TRBJ2-5
V: TRBV7-9
DNA: TGTGCCAGCAGCCCGACTAGCGGGAGGGAAGAGACCCAGTACTTC
CDR3: CASSPTSGREETQYF

size: NA
D: TRBD2
J: TRBJ2-1
V: TRBV28
DNA: TGTGCCAGCAGTCTCCTAGCGGGCTCCTACAATGAGCAGTTCTTC
CDR3: CASSLLAGSYNEQFF

size: NA
D: NA
J: TRBJ2-1
V: TRBV28
DNA: TGTGCCAGCAGTTTACAGGGGAATGAGCAGTTCTTC
CDR3: CASSLQGNEQFF

size: NA
D: NA
J: TRBJ1-5
V: TRBV4-1
DNA: TGCGCCAGCAGCCAAGATTGGACGGGATATCAGCCCCAGCATTTT
CDR3: CASSQDWTGYQPQHF

size: NA
D: TRBD2
J: TRBJ2-7
V: TRBV11-2
DNA: TGTGCCAGCAGCTTAGGCTGGCTAGCGGGAGATACCTACGAGCAGTACTTC
CDR3: CASSLGWLAGDTYEQYF

size: NA
D: TRBD1
J: TRBJ1-2
V: TRBV6-5
DNA: TGTGCCAGCAGAGATACTTATACCAGGGGGTATGGCTACACCTTC
CDR3: CASRDTYTRGYGYTF

size: NA
D: TRBD2
J: TRBJ2-2
V: TRBV4-3
DNA: TGCGCCAGCAGCCAAGAGACTAGCGGGGCTGCGAACACCGGGGAGCTGTTTTTT
CDR3: CASSQETSGAANTGELFF

size: NA
D: NA
J: TRBJ2-7
V: TRBV18
DNA: TGTGCCAGCTCACCATGGGGCAGGGGACGCTACGAGCAGTACTTC
CDR3: CASSPWGRGRYEQYF

size: NA
D: NA
J: TRBJ1-2
V: TRBV29-1
DNA: TGCAGCGTGTGGGGAGGCGGCTACACCTTC
CDR3: CSVWGGGYTF

size: NA
D: TRBD2
J: TRBJ2-7
V: TRBV10-1
DNA: TGCGCCAGCAGTGACTTACTAGCGGGAGAACCGTACTTC
CDR3: CASSDLLAGEPYF

size: few
D: NA
J: TRBJ2-7
V: TRBV11-2
DNA: TGTGCCAGCAGCGCAGGGACTTCACAATGGTACGAGCAGTACTTC
CDR3: CASSAGTSQWYEQYF

size: NA
D: TRBD1
J: TRBJ1-1
V: TRBV7-8
DNA: TGTGCCAGCAGCTTGGACAGGGGGGGCGAAGCTTTCTTT
CDR3: CASSLDRGGEAFF

size: NA
D: TRBD1
J: TRBJ2-3
V: TRBV7-6
DNA: TGTGCCAGCAGCTTGGGACAGGGGAGGGATACGCAGTATTTT
CDR3: CASSLGQGRDTQYF

size: NA
D: NA
J: TRBJ1-6
V: TRBV7-8
DNA: TGTGCCAGCAGCCCAAACAACAGGAATTCACCCCTCCACTTT
CDR3: CASSPNNRNSPLHF

size: NA
D: NA
J: TRBJ1-5
V: TRBV27
DNA: TGTGCCAGCAGTTTTTGGGGGGAGTCCCAGCATTTT
CDR3: CASSFWGESQHF

size: NA
D: NA
J: TRBJ2-3
V: TRBV28
DNA: TGTGCCAGCAGTCCCTCTGGAGCCTCCACAGATACGCAGTATTTT
CDR3: CASSPSGASTDTQYF

size: NA
D: NA
J: TRBJ1-2
V: TRBV5-1
DNA: TGCGCCAGCAGCCCCCGGACAGCACACAGCTATGGCTACACCTTC
CDR3: CASSPRTAHSYGYTF

size: NA
D: NA
J: TRBJ2-7
V: TRBV5-1
DNA: TGCGCCAGCAGCTGGCAGGGGGGCACCTACGAGCAGTACTTC
CDR3: CASSWQGGTYEQYF

size: NA
D: TRBD1
J: TRBJ2-7
V: TRBV5-1
DNA: TGCGCCAGCAGCTGGGGGGACAGGGTTACCTACGAGCAGTACTTC
CDR3: CASSWGDRVTYEQYF

size: NA
D: NA
J: TRBJ2-7
V: TRBV10-3
DNA: TGTGCCATCAGTGACGAGTCGGAGGTTAACGAGCAGTACTTC
CDR3: CAISDESEVNEQYF

size: NA
D: TRBD1
J: TRBJ1-5
V: TRBV27
DNA: TGTGCCAGCAGCCAGACAGGGGGTACGAATCAGCCCCAGCATTTT
CDR3: CASSQTGGTNQPQHF